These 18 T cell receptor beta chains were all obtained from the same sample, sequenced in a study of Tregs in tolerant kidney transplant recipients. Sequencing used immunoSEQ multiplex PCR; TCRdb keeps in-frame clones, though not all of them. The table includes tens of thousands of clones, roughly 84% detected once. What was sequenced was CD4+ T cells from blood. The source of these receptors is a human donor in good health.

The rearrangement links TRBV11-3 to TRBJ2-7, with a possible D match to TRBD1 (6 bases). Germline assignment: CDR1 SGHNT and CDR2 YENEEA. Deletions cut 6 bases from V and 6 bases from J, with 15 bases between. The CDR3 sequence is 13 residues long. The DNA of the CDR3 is TGTGCCAGCAGTGAATTACAGGGCGCCGAGCAGTACTTC. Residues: CASSELQGAEQYF.

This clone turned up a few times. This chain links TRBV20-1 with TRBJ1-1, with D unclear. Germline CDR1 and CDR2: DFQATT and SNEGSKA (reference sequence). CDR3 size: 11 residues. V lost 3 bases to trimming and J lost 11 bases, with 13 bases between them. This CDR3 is CSASRPPLAFF. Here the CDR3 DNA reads TGCAGTGCTAGTCGGCCCCCTCTGGCTTTCTTT.

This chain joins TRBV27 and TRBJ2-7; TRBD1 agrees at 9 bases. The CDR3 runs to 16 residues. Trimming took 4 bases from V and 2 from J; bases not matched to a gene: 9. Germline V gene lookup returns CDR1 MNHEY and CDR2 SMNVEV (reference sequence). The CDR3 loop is CASSSGGDRVAYEQYF. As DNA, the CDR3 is TGTGCCAGCAGTTCTGGGGGGGACAGGGTCGCCTACGAGCAGTACTTC.

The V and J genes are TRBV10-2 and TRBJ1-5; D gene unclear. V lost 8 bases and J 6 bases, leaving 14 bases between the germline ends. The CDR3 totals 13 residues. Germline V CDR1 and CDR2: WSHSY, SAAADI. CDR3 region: CASWAGPTQPQHF. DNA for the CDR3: TGCGCCAGCTGGGCAGGCCCTACTCAGCCCCAGCATTTT.

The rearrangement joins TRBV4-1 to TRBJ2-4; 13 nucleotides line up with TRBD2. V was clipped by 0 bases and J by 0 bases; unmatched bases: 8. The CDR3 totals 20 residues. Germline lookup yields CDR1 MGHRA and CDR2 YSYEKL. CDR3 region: CASSQDLGLAGEVAKNIQYF. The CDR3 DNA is TGCGCCAGCAGCCAAGATCTAGGACTAGCGGGAGAGGTAGCCAAAAACATTCAGTACTTC.

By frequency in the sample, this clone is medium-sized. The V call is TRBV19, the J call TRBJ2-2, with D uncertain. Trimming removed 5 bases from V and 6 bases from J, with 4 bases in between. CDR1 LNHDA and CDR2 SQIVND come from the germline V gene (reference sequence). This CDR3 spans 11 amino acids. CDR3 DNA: TGTGCCAGTAGTCTAGCCGGGGAGCTGTTTTTT. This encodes CASSLAGELFF.

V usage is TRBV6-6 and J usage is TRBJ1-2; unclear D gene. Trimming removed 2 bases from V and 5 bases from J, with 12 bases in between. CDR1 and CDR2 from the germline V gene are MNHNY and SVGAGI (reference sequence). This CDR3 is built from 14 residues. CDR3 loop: CASSYGQSKYGYTF. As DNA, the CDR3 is TGTGCCAGCAGTTACGGGCAGAGCAAGTATGGCTACACCTTC.

The CDR3 region is CASSHTVDLQGTGELFF. CDR3 sequence (DNA): TGTGCCAGCTCCCACACGGTCGACCTACAAGGAACCGGGGAGCTGTTTTTT. This chain joins TRBV18 and TRBJ2-2; D gene ambiguous. Germline V gene data show CDR1 as KGHSH and CDR2 as LQKENI. CDR3 length: 17 residues. The V gene lost 6 bases and the J gene lost 5 bases, with 22 bases spanning the gap.

DNA for the CDR3: TGTGCCACCACGGGGCAGGGCAGCACAGATACGCAGTATTTT. It encodes CATTGQGSTDTQYF. The chain couples TRBV6-1 to TRBJ2-3; D may correspond to TRBD1 or TRBD2 (5 bases each). Germline CDR1 and CDR2: MNHNS and SASEGT. The CDR3 has 14 amino acids. Deletions cut 10 bases from V and 0 bases from J, with 14 bases between.

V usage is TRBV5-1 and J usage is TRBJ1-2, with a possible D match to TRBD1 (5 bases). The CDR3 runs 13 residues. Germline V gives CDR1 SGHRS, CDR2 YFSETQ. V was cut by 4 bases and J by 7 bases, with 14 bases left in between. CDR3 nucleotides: TGCGCCAGCAGCCAACCCGGGACGGGTGGCTACACCTTC. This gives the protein CASSQPGTGGYTF.

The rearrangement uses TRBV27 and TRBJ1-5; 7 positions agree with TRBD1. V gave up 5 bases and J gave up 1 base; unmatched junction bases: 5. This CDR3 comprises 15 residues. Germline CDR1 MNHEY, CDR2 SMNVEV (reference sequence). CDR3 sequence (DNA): TGTGCCAGCAGTCCGTGGGACAGCAGCAATCAGCCCCAGCATTTT. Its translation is CASSPWDSSNQPQHF.

The CDR3 DNA sequence: TGTGCCAGCAGCTTGCGGGTAGGCGAGCAGTACTTC. Translating gives CASSLRVGEQYF. The gene calls are TRBV11-2 and TRBJ2-7, with TRBD2 as a possible D gene (5 bases). CDR1 and CDR2 from the germline V gene are SGHAT and FQNNGV. V was trimmed by 3 bases and J by 6 bases, leaving 9 bases between them. The CDR3 extends over 12 amino acids. The full variable domain, in which reference TRBV11-2 and TRBJ2-7 provide the parts outside the CDR3, is EAGVAQSPRYKIIEKRQSVAFWCNPISGHATLYWYQQILGQGPKLLIQFQNNGVVDDSQLPKDRFSAERLKGVDSTLKIQPAKLEDSAVYLCASSLRVGEQYFGPGTRLTVT.

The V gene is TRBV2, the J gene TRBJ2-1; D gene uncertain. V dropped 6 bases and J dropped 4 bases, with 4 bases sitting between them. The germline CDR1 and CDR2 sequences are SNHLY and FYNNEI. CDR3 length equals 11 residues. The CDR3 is CASSEYNEQFF. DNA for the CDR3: TGTGCCAGCAGCGAGTACAATGAGCAGTTCTTC.

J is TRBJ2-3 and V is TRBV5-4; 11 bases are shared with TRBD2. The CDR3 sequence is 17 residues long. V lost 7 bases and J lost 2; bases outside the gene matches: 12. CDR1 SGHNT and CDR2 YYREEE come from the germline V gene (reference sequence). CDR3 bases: TGTGCCAGCCCCAGCTTACCTAGCGGGGGGTTCACAGATACGCAGTATTTT. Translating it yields CASPSLPSGGFTDTQYF.

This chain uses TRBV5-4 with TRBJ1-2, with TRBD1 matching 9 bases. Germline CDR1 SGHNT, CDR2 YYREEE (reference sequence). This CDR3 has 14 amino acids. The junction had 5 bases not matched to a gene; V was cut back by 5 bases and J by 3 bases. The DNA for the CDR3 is TGTGCCAGCAGAAAAAGACAGGGGGACTATGGCTACACCTTC. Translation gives CASRKRQGDYGYTF.

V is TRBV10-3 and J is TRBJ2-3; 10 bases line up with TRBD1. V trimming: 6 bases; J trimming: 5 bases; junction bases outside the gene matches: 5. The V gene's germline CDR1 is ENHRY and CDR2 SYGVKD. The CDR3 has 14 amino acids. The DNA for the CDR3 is TGTGCCATCAGCCCGGGACAGGGGAGAGATACGCAGTATTTT. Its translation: CAISPGQGRDTQYF.

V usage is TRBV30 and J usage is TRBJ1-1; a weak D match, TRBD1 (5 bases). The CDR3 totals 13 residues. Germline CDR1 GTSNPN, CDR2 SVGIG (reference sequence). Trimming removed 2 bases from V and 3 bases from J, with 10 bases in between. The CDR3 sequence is CAWSRGFDTEAFF. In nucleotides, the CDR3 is TGTGCCTGGAGTAGGGGCTTTGACACTGAAGCTTTCTTT.

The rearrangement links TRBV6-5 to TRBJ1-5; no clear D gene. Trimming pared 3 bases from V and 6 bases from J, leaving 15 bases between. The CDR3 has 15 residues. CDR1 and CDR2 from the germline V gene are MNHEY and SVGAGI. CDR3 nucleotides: TGTGCCAGCAGTTATGCCCCAGGCCCAACTCAGCCCCAGCATTTT. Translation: CASSYAPGPTQPQHF.